This T cell receptor (beta chain) was captured in a study of T cells in Graves' hyperthyroidism and ophthalmopathy. Study summary: Peripheral blood was obtained at initial diagnosis, preceding any treatment. Findings of the study overall: Researchers report that a 13 V-J model separated ophthalmopathy from stable hyperthyroidism.

Amplified TCR beta CDR3 regions derived from RNA transcripts. The HTBI primer set was used in a first-round RT-PCR of the TCR CDR3. TCRdb re-derived calls from the multiplex PCR reads in MiXCR, one entry per CDR3 protein. The sample has 280,000 or so distinct CDR3 sequences, less than 30% seen once. This clonotype showed up many times. Its antigen is unidentified. Hyperthyroidism had been newly diagnosed in patients aged 18 to 65, and its duration was under 2 months. V was shortened by 2 bases and J by 4 bases, with 9 bases between the two germline ends. This CDR3 has 14 amino acids. Germline assignment: CDR1 LNHDA and CDR2 SQIVND (reference sequence).

The TCR sequence derives from a man in his forties or fifties with Graves' hyperthyroidism that later progressed to Graves' ophthalmopathy. This rearrangement joins TRBV19 to TRBJ1-5; D is possibly TRBD1 (5 bases). Sequencing was performed on blood. The CDR3 protein is CASSIQGINQPQHF. CDR3 in DNA: TGTGCCAGTAGTATACAGGGCATTAATCAGCCCCAGCATTTT.